A selection of T cell receptor beta chains follows, all from one sample in a study of T cells in Graves' hyperthyroidism and ophthalmopathy. MiXCR was run by TCRdb on the multiplex PCR reads, yielding one entry per CDR3 protein. Here the sample spans under 650,000 distinct CDR3 sequences, 16% being singletons. The source material was blood. The origin of the receptors is a woman in her thirties with Graves' hyperthyroidism. Each CDR3 is given with its conserved first and last residue. Fields, in order: J gene, V gene, CDR3 length, CDR3 protein.

j_gene: TRBJ2-7
v_gene: TRBV6-1
len: 16
CDR3aa: CASSPPLGQGFHEQYF

j_gene: TRBJ2-6
v_gene: TRBV27
len: 19
CDR3aa: CASSPTGAREAWGANVLTF

j_gene: TRBJ1-1
v_gene: TRBV5-5
len: 17
CDR3aa: CASSPMNTPTGNTEAFF

j_gene: TRBJ1-5
v_gene: TRBV12-3/TRBV12-4
len: 15
CDR3aa: CASRTDRYSNQPQHF

j_gene: TRBJ1-2
v_gene: TRBV25-1
len: 15
CDR3aa: CASSERTGTVYGYTF

j_gene: TRBJ2-1
v_gene: TRBV6-1
len: 16
CDR3aa: CASMGISQSSYNEQFF

j_gene: TRBJ2-3
v_gene: TRBV27
len: 11
CDR3aa: CASSLPNTQYF

j_gene: TRBJ1-5
v_gene: TRBV18
len: 16
CDR3aa: CASSPPGGARNQPQHF

j_gene: TRBJ1-1
v_gene: TRBV4-1
len: 14
CDR3aa: CASSPGGAWTEAFF

j_gene: TRBJ2-1
v_gene: TRBV28
len: 15
CDR3aa: CASSFRGLAGNEQFF

j_gene: TRBJ1-5
v_gene: TRBV28
len: 14
CDR3aa: CASSLQGSPRPQHF

j_gene: TRBJ2-5
v_gene: TRBV29-1
len: 13
CDR3aa: CSVLTGEGETQYF

j_gene: TRBJ2-1
v_gene: TRBV24-1
len: 15
CDR3aa: CATSDARSGGDEQFF

j_gene: TRBJ2-6
v_gene: TRBV28
len: 19
CDR3aa: CASSLLGPSGSGGANVLTF

j_gene: TRBJ2-7
v_gene: TRBV7-3
len: 15
CDR3aa: CASSLAPGVVGEQYF

j_gene: TRBJ2-1
v_gene: TRBV19
len: 16
CDR3aa: CPTLASTSGTTNEQFF

j_gene: TRBJ1-2
v_gene: TRBV19
len: 18
CDR3aa: CASSIDYWIGTEAYGYTF